The 26 T cell receptor beta chains in this list originate from one sample, sequenced in a study of blood T cell repertoires in COVID-19. The protocol was immunoSEQ multiplex PCR, while the TCRdb copy is restricted to in-frame clones and leaves out a portion. The sample lists roughly 200,000 clones, around 89% occurring once. The source material was PBMCs or T cells enriched from blood (not recorded which). These TCRs come from a man in his thirties or forties who had recovered from COVID-19.

This clone was seen more than once but under ten times. This chain uses TRBV2 with TRBJ1-2; no clear D. Germline V CDR1 and CDR2: SNHLY, FYNNEI. The CDR3 extends over 15 amino acids. Trimming took off 4 bases at V and 2 bases at J, with 14 bases between the two ends. CDR3 DNA: TGTGCCAGCAGTGGGTACAGTATACCCAACTATGGCTACACCTTC. Translated, it gives CASSGYSIPNYGYTF. The whole variable domain, remainder taken from reference TRBV2 and TRBJ1-2, is EPEVTQTPSHQVTQMGQEVILRCVPISNHLYFYWYRQILGQKVEFLVSFYNNEISEKSEIFDDQFSVERPDGSNFTLKIRSTKLEDSAMYFCASSGYSIPNYGYTFGSGTRLTVV.

CDR3 in DNA: TGTGCCAGCAGCTTAGATCTCGACACCGGGGAGCTGTTTTTT. Its translation: CASSLDLDTGELFF. This chain joins TRBV11-2 and TRBJ2-2; the D is unclear. CDR3 length: 14 amino acids. CDR1 and CDR2 from the germline V gene are SGHAT and FQNNGV. V gave up 0 bases and J gave up 3 bases, with 5 bases separating them.

The gene calls are TRBV9 and TRBJ1-2, with 8 nucleotides matching TRBD1. Trimming removed 10 bases from V and 3 bases from J; junction bases left unmatched: 8. Germline V lookup: CDR1 SGDLS, CDR2 YYNGEE. The CDR3 is made up of 13 amino acids. CDR3 loop: CAGPSGGDYGYTF. In DNA, the CDR3 is TGTGCCGGCCCCTCAGGGGGCGACTATGGCTACACCTTC.

This CDR3 is CASSPAGNYGYTF. DNA of the CDR3: TGTGCCAGCTCACCAGCAGGGAACTATGGCTACACCTTC. The chain recombines TRBV18 with TRBJ1-2, with a weak D call TRBD1 (5 bases). Trimming left V 2 bases short and J 2 bases short, with 6 bases between. Germline CDR1 is KGHSH and CDR2 is LQKENI. The CDR3 is 13 residues long.

The chain is built from TRBV18 and TRBJ2-5; 7 bases agree with TRBD1. Germline V gene lookup returns CDR1 KGHSH and CDR2 LQKENI. This CDR3 region has 14 residues. V shed 5 bases, J shed 4 bases, and the junction held 7 bases outside the gene matches. The DNA of the CDR3 is TGTGCCAGCTCAGACAGGGATGGTGGAGAGACCCAGTACTTC. This translates into CASSDRDGGETQYF.

The V call is TRBV18, the J call TRBJ2-7, with 14 bases matching TRBD2. The germline V gene has CDR1 KGHSH and CDR2 LQKENI. The CDR3 has 19 residues. The V and J ends lost 2 bases and 3 bases, in that order; junction bases with no gene match: 12. CDR3 in DNA: TGTGCCAGCTCACCAAGCGGACTAGCGGGAGGATGGGCAAACTACGAGCAGTACTTC. Translated, it gives CASSPSGLAGGWANYEQYF.

The J gene is TRBJ2-2, the V gene TRBV27, with 7 bases that match TRBD1. The trim removed 6 bases at V and 1 base at J, leaving 2 bases unmatched. The CDR3 extends over 14 amino acids. Germline V gene data show CDR1 as MNHEY and CDR2 as SMNVEV (reference sequence). CDR3 DNA: TGTGCCAGCAGGACAGGGTTGAACACCGGGGAGCTGTTTTTT. Its translation is CASRTGLNTGELFF.

This sequence joins TRBV6-2 or TRBV6-3 and TRBJ1-3, with D possibly being TRBD1 (5 bases). CDR1 and CDR2 from the germline V gene are MNHEY and SVGEGT. The V end was cut by 2 bases, the J end by 0 bases, with 11 bases between. The CDR3 runs 16 residues. The CDR3 DNA is TGTGCCAGCAGTTACAGGGGCCCGAGCTCTGGAAACACCATATATTTT. Its translation: CASSYRGPSSGNTIYF.

The chain employs TRBV10-3 and TRBJ2-3; 9 positions match TRBD2. This CDR3 has 15 residues. The V gene end was trimmed by 4 bases and the J gene end by 2 bases; junction bases not matched to a gene: 4. Looked up from germline, CDR1 is ENHRY and CDR2 is SYGVKD. The CDR3 nucleotides are TGTGCCATCAGTGTAGCGGGGGATAACACAGATACGCAGTATTTT. Its protein is CAISVAGDNTDTQYF.

The rearrangement uses TRBV6-5 and TRBJ1-4; D is ambiguous. The CDR3 runs to 15 residues. The germline V and J ends were trimmed by 6 bases and 8 bases, with 19 bases remaining between them. In germline, CDR1 is MNHEY, CDR2 SVGAGI. The CDR3 region is CASSPGLLGREKLFF. The CDR3 DNA sequence: TGTGCCAGCAGCCCAGGACTCCTCGGCAGGGAAAAACTGTTTTTT.

This chain joins TRBV6-4 and TRBJ1-1; TRBD1 is a possible D gene (5 bases). CDR1 is MRHNA, CDR2 SNTAGT, per germline. V shed 3 bases and J shed 0 bases, with 11 bases lying between them. The CDR3 contains 15 residues. CDR3 loop: CASSDSAGMNTEAFF. Written as DNA, the CDR3 is TGTGCCAGCAGTGATTCGGCAGGGATGAACACTGAAGCTTTCTTT.

The genes are TRBV27 and TRBJ2-1, with 7 bases fitting TRBD1. The V segment lost 5 bases and the J segment 0 bases; nucleotides outside the gene matches: 10. CDR1 and CDR2 from the germline V gene are MNHEY and SMNVEV (reference sequence). This CDR3 contains 17 residues. In nucleotides, the CDR3 is TGTGCCAGCAGTACCAAACAGGGGATAAGCTCCTACAATGAGCAGTTCTTC. Protein: CASSTKQGISSYNEQFF.

CDR3 DNA sequence: TGCGCCAGCAGCCAAGTATACCCAGGGGTTAATTCACCCCTCCACTTT. Translation gives CASSQVYPGVNSPLHF. This rearrangement joins TRBV4-1 to TRBJ1-6, with D tentatively TRBD1 (6 bases). The CDR3 runs to 16 residues. V gave up 1 base and J gave up 6 bases, with 13 bases separating them. Looked up from germline, CDR1 is MGHRA and CDR2 is YSYEKL.

The table lists this clone with a count of one. The rearrangement links TRBV18 to TRBJ2-7, with D possibly being TRBD2 (6 bases). Germline CDR1 is KGHSH and CDR2 is LQKENI. V shed 4 bases and J shed 3 bases, with 16 bases lying between them. CDR3 length: 15 residues. CDR3 bases: TGTGCCAGCTCACTGGGGCGGGACCTCTTCTACGAGCAGTACTTC. It specifies CASSLGRDLFYEQYF. The complete variable domain, with remaining parts taken from reference TRBV18 and TRBJ2-7, reads NAGVMQNPRHLVRRRGQEARLRCSPMKGHSHVYWYRQLPEEGLKFMVYLQKENIIDESGMPKERFSAEFPKEGPSILRIQQVVRGDSAAYFCASSLGRDLFYEQYFGPGTRLTVT.

DNA of the CDR3: TGTGCCAGCAGTGTAGAGGGGGATTCACCCCTCCACTTT. Protein sequence: CASSVEGDSPLHF. The rearrangement links TRBV2 to TRBJ1-6; weak D call: TRBD1 (6 bases). The CDR3 has 13 residues. The ends were cut back, 4 bases at V and 8 bases at J, with 9 bases in the middle. Germline loops: CDR1 SNHLY, CDR2 FYNNEI. Full variable domain (remainder filled in from reference TRBV2 and TRBJ1-6): EPEVTQTPSHQVTQMGQEVILRCVPISNHLYFYWYRQILGQKVEFLVSFYNNEISEKSEIFDDQFSVERPDGSNFTLKIRSTKLEDSAMYFCASSVEGDSPLHFGNGTRLTVT.

The chain uses TRBV7-8 and TRBJ1-5; 12 nucleotides agree with TRBD1. The CDR3 spans 14 residues. V was pared by 6 bases and J by 5 bases, with 2 bases of the junction left unmatched. The germline V gene has CDR1 SGHVS and CDR2 FQNEAQ. The CDR3 here is CASSGTGGYQPQHF. CDR3 DNA: TGTGCCAGCAGTGGGACAGGGGGCTATCAGCCCCAGCATTTT.

This CDR3 reads CSVEEAGSEAFF. DNA for the CDR3: TGCAGCGTTGAAGAGGCGGGGAGTGAAGCTTTCTTT. The chain uses TRBV29-1 and TRBJ1-1, with unresolved D. The germline CDR1 and CDR2 sequences are SQVTM and ANQGSEA. Trimming took 0 bases from V and 7 from J, leaving 9 bases between them. The CDR3 is made up of 12 amino acids.

With regard to this clone: This same CDR3 is encoded by further DNA sequences in the sample. The chain employs TRBV19 and TRBJ2-1; 11 nucleotides agree with TRBD1. Trimming removed 6 bases from V and 2 bases from J; junction bases left unmatched: 3. The germline CDR1 and CDR2 sequences are LNHDA and SQIVND (reference sequence). This CDR3 region has 15 residues. In DNA form, the CDR3 reads TGTGCCAGTAGCGCGGACAGGGGGCCCTACAATGAGCAGTTCTTC. It translates to CASSADRGPYNEQFF. The variable domain in full, completed from reference TRBV19 and TRBJ2-1, reads DGGITQSPKYLFRKEGQNVTLSCEQNLNHDAMYWYRQDPGQGLRLIYYSQIVNDFQKGDIAEGYSVSREKKESFPLTVTSAQKNPTAFYLCASSADRGPYNEQFFGPGTRLTVL.

The chain has TRBV7-2 and TRBJ2-6, with a possible D match to TRBD1 (5 bases). Looked up from germline, CDR1 is SGHTA and CDR2 is FQGNSA. Trimming pared 1 base from V and 1 base from J, leaving 8 bases between. The CDR3 is made up of 16 amino acids. The CDR3 sequence is CASSLDPGSGANVLTF. CDR3 coding DNA: TGTGCCAGCAGCTTAGACCCAGGGTCTGGGGCCAACGTCCTGACTTTC.

The chain uses TRBV27 and TRBJ2-3; 7 positions agree with TRBD1. Germline V gives CDR1 MNHEY, CDR2 SMNVEV (reference sequence). This CDR3 comprises 15 residues. V lost 5 bases and J lost 4; bases outside the gene matches: 9. The CDR3 is CASSGRGLGPDTQYF. For the CDR3, the DNA is TGTGCCAGCAGTGGAAGGGGGCTTGGCCCAGATACGCAGTATTTT.

The rearrangement links TRBV4-1 to TRBJ1-1; D not resolved. The V and J ends lost 2 bases and 6 bases respectively, with 16 bases between them. The CDR3 totals 15 residues. CDR1 MGHRA and CDR2 YSYEKL come from the germline V gene. The CDR3 DNA follows: TGCGCCAGCAGCCAATATCGGGTTAAAATCGCTGAAGCTTTCTTT. Encoded protein: CASSQYRVKIAEAFF.

This clone appeared once. An end of the junction does not agree with germline; a read error may underlie this. The V and J genes are TRBV4-3 and TRBJ2-1; 7 nucleotides match TRBD2. The CDR3 sequence is 15 residues long. Germline V CDR1 and CDR2: LGHNA, YSLEER. CDR3 sequence reads: CASSQEASGYSEQFF. The CDR3, as DNA: TGCGCCAGCAGCCAAGAGGCTAGCGGTTACAGTGAGCAGTTCTTC.

The rearrangement uses TRBV6-5 and TRBJ2-7; 11 nucleotides align to TRBD2. The CDR3 spans 16 residues. CDR1 is MNHEY, CDR2 SVGAGI, per germline. The V and J ends lost 4 bases and 4 bases, in that order; junction bases with no gene match: 9. CDR3 nucleotide sequence: TGTGCCAGCAGTTCGGGACATAGCGGGAGGGGTTACGAGCAGTACTTC. Its protein is CASSSGHSGRGYEQYF.

The V call is TRBV15, the J call TRBJ2-1; D is perhaps TRBD1 (6 bases). Germline lookup yields CDR1 LNHNV and CDR2 YYDKDF (reference sequence). This CDR3 is 15 amino acids long. The V end was cut by 1 base, the J end by 7 bases, with 14 bases between. CDR3 sequence (DNA): TGTGCCACCAGCAGAGGGGGGCAGGGACAAAATGAGCAGTTCTTC. Translation gives CATSRGGQGQNEQFF. The entire variable domain, with the rest obtained from reference TRBV15 and TRBJ2-1, is as follows: DAMVIQNPRYQVTQFGKPVTLSCSQTLNHNVMYWYQQKSSQAPKLLFHYYDKDFNNEADTPDNFQSRRPNTSFCFLDIRSPGLGDTAMYLCATSRGGQGQNEQFFGPGTRLTVL.

The J gene is TRBJ2-5, the V gene TRBV7-7; 8 nucleotides line up with TRBD1. The J segment lost 4 bases and the V segment lost 2 bases, leaving 6 bases of the junction unmatched. Germline V CDR1 and CDR2: SSHAT, FNYEAQ (reference sequence). The CDR3 spans 15 residues. CDR3 amino acids: CASSLTGGPGETQYF. CDR3 DNA sequence: TGTGCCAGCAGCTTAACAGGGGGACCGGGAGAGACCCAGTACTTC.

V and J are TRBV30 and TRBJ2-1; TRBD2 agrees at 11 bases. The J segment lost 8 bases and the V segment lost 2 bases, leaving 8 bases of the junction unmatched. The germline gives CDR1 GTSNPN, CDR2 SVGIG (reference sequence). The CDR3 covers 15 residues. The CDR3 spells CAWSPRLAGGHEQFF. Here the CDR3 DNA reads TGTGCCTGGAGTCCTCGGCTAGCGGGGGGCCATGAGCAGTTCTTC. Supplemented by reference TRBV30 and TRBJ2-1, the full variable domain reads SQTIHQWPATLVQPVGSPLSLECTVEGTSNPNLYWYRQAAGRGLQLLFYSVGIGQISSEVPQNLSASRPQDRQFILSSKKLLLSDSGFYLCAWSPRLAGGHEQFFGPGTRLTVL.